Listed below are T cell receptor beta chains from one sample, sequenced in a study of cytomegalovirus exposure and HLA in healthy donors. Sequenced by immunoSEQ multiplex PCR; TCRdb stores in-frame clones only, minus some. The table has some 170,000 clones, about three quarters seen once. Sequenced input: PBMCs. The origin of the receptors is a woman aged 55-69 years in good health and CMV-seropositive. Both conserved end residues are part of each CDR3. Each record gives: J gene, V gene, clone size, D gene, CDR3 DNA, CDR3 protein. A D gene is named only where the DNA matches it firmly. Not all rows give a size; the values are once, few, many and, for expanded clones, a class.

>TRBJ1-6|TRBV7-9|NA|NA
TGTGCCAGCAGCCGAACGGGATACTCACCCCTCCACTTT
CASSRTGYSPLHF
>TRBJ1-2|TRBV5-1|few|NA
TGCGCCAGCAGATCTCCCGGACTCTATGGCTACACCTTC
CASRSPGLYGYTF
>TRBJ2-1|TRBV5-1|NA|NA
TGCGCCAGCACCGATCTAGTGGTCAATGAGCAGTTCTTC
CASTDLVVNEQFF
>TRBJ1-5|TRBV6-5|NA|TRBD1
TGTGCCAGCAGTTACCTCCAGGGGGACAATCAGCCCCAGCATTTT
CASSYLQGDNQPQHF
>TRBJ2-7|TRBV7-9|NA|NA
TGTGCCAGCAGCTTGACAGCCCTATCCTACGAGCAGTACTTC
CASSLTALSYEQYF
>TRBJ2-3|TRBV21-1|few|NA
TGTGCCAGCAGCACCCCAAGGAGGCGGCGGGGGGGGCTTTCAGATACGCAGTATTTT
CASSTPRRRRGGLSDTQYF
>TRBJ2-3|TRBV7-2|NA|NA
TGTGCCAGCAGCTTACACCGAGGGCAGTATTTT
CASSLHRGQYF
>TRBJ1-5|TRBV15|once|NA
NA
CATSRDRLPGQGILAQHF
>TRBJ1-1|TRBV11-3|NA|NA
TGTGCCAGCAGCTTAGGGGGATTCTCAGGGGAAGCTTTCTTT
CASSLGGFSGEAFF
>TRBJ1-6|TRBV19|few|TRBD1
TGTGCCAGTACCCCTGGACAGGGAGGCAATTCACCCCTCCACTTT
CASTPGQGGNSPLHF
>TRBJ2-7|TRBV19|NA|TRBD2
TGTGCCAGTAGTATAGGCGGGGGACGCGTGGGTTACGAGCAGTACTTC
CASSIGGGRVGYEQYF
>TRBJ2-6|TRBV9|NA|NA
TGTGCCAGCAGCGTGGGAGCGCTTGGGGCCAACGTCCTGACTTTC
CASSVGALGANVLTF
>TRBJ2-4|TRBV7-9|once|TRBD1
TGTGCCAGCAGCTCCGGGACAGACCTAGCCAAAAACAGTCAGTACTTC
CASSSGTDLAKNSQYF
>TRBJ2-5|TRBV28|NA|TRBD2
TGTGCCAGCAGCGGGACTAGCGGGAACTACCAAGAGACCCAGTACTTC
CASSGTSGNYQETQYF
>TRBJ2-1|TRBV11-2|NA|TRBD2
TGTGCCAGCAGCCTTAGCGGGACGCGGAGCAATGAGCAGTTCTTC
CASSLSGTRSNEQFF
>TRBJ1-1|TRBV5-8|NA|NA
TGTGCCAGCAGCTCATCAACCAACTTAGAAGCTTTCTTT
CASSSSTNLEAFF
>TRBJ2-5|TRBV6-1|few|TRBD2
TGTGCCAGCAGTTTACGGGGGACTAAGCAAGAGACCCAGTACTTC
CASSLRGTKQETQYF
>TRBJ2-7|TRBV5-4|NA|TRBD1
TGTGCCAGCAGCTCCCCGGGACAGGGGGCCTACGAGCAGTACTTC
CASSSPGQGAYEQYF
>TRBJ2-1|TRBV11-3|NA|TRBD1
TGTGCCAGCAGCGGACAGGGGGGAAATGAGCAGTTCTTC
CASSGQGGNEQFF
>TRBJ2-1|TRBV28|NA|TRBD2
TGTGCCAGCAGTAGACTAGCGGGAGGTTTCAATGAGCAGTTCTTC
CASSRLAGGFNEQFF
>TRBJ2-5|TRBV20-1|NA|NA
TGCAGTGCTAGAGGAGAAGAGACCCAGTACTTC
CSARGEETQYF
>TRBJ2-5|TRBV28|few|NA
TGTGCCAGCAGTACCCCGGGGGTAGGAGAGACCCAGTACTTC
CASSTPGVGETQYF
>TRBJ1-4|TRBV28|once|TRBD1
TGTGCCAGCGGACAGGGTGAAAAACTGTTTTTT
CASGQGEKLFF
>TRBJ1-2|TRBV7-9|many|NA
TGTGCCAGCGTGGGGGCAGGGAATGGCTACACCTTC
CASVGAGNGYTF
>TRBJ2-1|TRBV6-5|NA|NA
TGTGCCAGCCCCCAGGGCTCGGGCGATGAGCAGTTCTTC
CASPQGSGDEQFF
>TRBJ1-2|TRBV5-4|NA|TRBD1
TGTGCCAGCAGCCAAAACCAGGGGGCTGGGGGCTACACCTTC
CASSQNQGAGGYTF
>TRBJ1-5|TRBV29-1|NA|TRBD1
TGCAGCGTCCGAGCCGGGACAGGACTCAATCAGCCCCAGCATTTT
CSVRAGTGLNQPQHF
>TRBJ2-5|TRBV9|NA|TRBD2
TGTGCCAGCAGCCCACGGACTAGCGGGGGAAAAGAGACCCAGTACTTC
CASSPRTSGGKETQYF
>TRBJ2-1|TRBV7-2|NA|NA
TGTGCCAGCAGCCCTGACAGGACCCCCTACAATGAGCAGTTCTTC
CASSPDRTPYNEQFF
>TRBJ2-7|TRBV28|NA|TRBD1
TGTGCCAGCAGTTCCGGACAGGGGGCTCAAGAGCAGTACTTC
CASSSGQGAQEQYF
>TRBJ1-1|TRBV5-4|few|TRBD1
TGTGCCAGCAGCAAGAGGACAGGGGAGAACACTGAAGCTTTCTTT
CASSKRTGENTEAFF
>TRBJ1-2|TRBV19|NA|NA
TGTGCCAGTAGTATAGTTGAGGGCTATGGCTACACCTTC
CASSIVEGYGYTF
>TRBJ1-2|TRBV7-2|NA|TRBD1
TGTGCCAGCAGCTCCTTCCAGGGGGCGAGTGGCTACACCTTC
CASSSFQGASGYTF
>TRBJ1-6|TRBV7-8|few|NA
TGTGCCAGCAGCTCGCCGACAGCTCCCTATAATTCACCCCTCCACTTT
CASSSPTAPYNSPLHF
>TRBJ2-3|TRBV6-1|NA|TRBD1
TGTGCCAGCAGTGACCCTCGGGACAGGGGGTTTGATACGCAGTATTTT
CASSDPRDRGFDTQYF